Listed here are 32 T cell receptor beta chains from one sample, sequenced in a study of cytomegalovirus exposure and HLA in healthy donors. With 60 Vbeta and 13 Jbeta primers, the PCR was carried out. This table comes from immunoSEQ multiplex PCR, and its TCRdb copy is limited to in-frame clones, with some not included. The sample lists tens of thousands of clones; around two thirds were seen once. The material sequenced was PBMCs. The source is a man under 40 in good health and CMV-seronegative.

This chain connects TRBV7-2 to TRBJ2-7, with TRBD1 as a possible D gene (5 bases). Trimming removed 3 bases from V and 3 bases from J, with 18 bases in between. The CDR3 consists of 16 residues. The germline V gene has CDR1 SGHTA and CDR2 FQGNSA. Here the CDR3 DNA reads TGTGCCAGCAGCTTTTTTTGGGGCCCGACGGGCTACGAGCAGTACTTC. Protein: CASSFFWGPTGYEQYF.

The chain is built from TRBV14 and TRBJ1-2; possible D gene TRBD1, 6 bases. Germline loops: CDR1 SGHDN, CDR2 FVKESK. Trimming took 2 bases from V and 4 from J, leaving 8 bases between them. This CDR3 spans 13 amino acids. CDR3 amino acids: CASSQQGFYGYTF. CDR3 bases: TGTGCCAGCAGCCAACAGGGGTTCTATGGCTACACCTTC.

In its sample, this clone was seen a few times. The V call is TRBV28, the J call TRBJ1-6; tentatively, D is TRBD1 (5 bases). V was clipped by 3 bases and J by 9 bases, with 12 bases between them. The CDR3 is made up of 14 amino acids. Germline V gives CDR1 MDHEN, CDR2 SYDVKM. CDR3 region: CASSFRDLSSPLHF. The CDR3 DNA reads TGTGCCAGCAGTTTCAGGGATTTGTCTTCACCCCTCCACTTT.

The CDR3 loop reads CASSLRNSPLHF. The DNA of the CDR3 is TGTGCCAGCAGCTTGCGGAATTCACCCCTCCACTTT. This chain joins TRBV11-2 and TRBJ1-6; D is uncertain. Deletions cut 3 bases from V and 7 bases from J, with 4 bases between. Germline values: CDR1 SGHAT, CDR2 FQNNGV. The length of the CDR3 is 12 residues.

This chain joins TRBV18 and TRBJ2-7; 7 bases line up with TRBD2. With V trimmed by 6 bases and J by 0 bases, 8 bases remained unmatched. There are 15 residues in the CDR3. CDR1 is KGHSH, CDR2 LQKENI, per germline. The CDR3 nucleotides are TGTGCCAGCTCGGCCGGGAGGCTCAGCTCCTACGAGCAGTACTTC. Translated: CASSAGRLSSYEQYF. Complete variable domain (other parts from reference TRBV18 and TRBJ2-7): NAGVMQNPRHLVRRRGQEARLRCSPMKGHSHVYWYRQLPEEGLKFMVYLQKENIIDESGMPKERFSAEFPKEGPSILRIQQVVRGDSAAYFCASSAGRLSSYEQYFGPGTRLTVT.

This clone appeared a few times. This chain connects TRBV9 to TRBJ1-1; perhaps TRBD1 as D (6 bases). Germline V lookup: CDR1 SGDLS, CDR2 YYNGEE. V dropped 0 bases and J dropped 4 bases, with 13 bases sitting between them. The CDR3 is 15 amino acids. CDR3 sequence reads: CASSVGGLGATEAFF. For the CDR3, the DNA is TGTGCCAGCAGCGTAGGTGGGTTGGGGGCCACTGAAGCTTTCTTT.

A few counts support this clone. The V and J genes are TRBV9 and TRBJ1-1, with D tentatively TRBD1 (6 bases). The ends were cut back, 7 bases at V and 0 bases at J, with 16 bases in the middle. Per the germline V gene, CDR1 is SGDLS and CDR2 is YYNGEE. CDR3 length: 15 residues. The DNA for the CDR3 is TGTGCCAGCTCTCCGAGTTACAGGGTGAACACTGAAGCTTTCTTT. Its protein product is CASSPSYRVNTEAFF.

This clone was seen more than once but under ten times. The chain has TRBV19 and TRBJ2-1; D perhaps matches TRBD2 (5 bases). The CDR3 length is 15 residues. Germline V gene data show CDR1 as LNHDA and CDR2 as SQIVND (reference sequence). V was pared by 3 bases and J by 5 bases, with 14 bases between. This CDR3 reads CASSIPKRINNEQFF. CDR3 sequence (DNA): TGTGCCAGTAGTATCCCCAAGCGGATAAACAATGAGCAGTTCTTC.

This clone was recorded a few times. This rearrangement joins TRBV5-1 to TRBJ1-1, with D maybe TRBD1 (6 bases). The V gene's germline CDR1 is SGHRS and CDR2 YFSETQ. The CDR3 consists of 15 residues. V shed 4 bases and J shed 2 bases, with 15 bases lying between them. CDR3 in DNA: TGCGCCAGCAGCCAACAGGGAGGGCCAAACACTGAAGCTTTCTTT. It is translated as CASSQQGGPNTEAFF.

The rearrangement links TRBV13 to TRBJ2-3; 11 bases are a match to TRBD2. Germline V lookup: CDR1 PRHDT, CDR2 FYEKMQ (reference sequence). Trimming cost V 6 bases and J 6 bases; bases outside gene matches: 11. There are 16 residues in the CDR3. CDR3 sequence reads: CASRLTRLAGSDTQYF. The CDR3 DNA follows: TGTGCCAGCAGGCTTACCCGACTAGCGGGATCGGATACGCAGTATTTT.

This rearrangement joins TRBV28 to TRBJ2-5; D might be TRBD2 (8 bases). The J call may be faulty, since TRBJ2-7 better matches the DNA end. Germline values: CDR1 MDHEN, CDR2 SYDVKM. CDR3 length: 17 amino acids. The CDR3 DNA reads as TGTGCCAGCAGTTTCCGCATAGCGGGACAGCCGACCTACGAGCAGTACTTC. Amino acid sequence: CASSFRIAGQPTYEQYF.

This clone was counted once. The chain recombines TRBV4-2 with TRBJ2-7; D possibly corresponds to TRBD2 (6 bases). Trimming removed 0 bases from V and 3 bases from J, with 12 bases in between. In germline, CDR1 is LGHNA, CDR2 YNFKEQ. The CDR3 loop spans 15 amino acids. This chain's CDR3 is CASSQETGRYYEQYF. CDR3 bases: TGTGCCAGCAGCCAAGAAACTGGGAGGTACTACGAGCAGTACTTC.

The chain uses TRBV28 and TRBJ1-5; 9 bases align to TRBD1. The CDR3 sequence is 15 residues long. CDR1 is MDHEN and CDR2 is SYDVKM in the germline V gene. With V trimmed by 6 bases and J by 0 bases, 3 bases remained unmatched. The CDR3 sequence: CASSRQGDSNQPQHF. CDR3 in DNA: TGTGCCAGCAGCCGACAGGGGGATAGCAATCAGCCCCAGCATTTT.

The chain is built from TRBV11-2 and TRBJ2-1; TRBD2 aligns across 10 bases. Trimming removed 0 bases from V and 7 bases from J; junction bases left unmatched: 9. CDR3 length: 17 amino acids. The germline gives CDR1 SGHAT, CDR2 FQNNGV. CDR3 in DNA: TGTGCCAGCAGCTTAGATGGACGAGCTAGCGGGGGAAATGAGCAGTTCTTC. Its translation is CASSLDGRASGGNEQFF. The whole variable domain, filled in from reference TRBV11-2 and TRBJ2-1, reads EAGVAQSPRYKIIEKRQSVAFWCNPISGHATLYWYQQILGQGPKLLIQFQNNGVVDDSQLPKDRFSAERLKGVDSTLKIQPAKLEDSAVYLCASSLDGRASGGNEQFFGPGTRLTVL.

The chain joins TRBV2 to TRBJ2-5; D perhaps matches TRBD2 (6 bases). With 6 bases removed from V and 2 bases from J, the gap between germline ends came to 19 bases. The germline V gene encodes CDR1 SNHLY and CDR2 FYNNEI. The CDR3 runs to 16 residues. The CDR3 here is CASREREAGLQETQYF. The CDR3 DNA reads TGTGCCAGCAGGGAGCGAGAGGCGGGATTACAAGAGACCCAGTACTTC.

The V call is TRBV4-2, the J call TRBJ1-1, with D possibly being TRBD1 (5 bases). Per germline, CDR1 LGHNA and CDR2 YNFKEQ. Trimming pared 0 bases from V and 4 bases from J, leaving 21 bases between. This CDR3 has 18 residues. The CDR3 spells CASSQELTRGGGGTEAFF. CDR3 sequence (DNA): TGTGCCAGCAGCCAAGAACTAACCCGCGGGGGGGGTGGCACTGAAGCTTTCTTT.

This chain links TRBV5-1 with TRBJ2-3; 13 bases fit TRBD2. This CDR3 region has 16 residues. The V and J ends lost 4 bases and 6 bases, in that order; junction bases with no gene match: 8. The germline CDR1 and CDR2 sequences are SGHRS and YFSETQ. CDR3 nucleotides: TGCGCCAGCAGCCGAGGACTAGCGGGAGACGGGGATACGCAGTATTTT. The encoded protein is CASSRGLAGDGDTQYF.

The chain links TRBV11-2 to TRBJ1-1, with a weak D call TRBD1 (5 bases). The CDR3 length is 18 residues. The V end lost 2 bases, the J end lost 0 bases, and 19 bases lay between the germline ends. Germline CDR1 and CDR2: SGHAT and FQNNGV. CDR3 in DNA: TGTGCCAGCAGCTTATGGCCTCTAAACAGGTTCATGAACACTGAAGCTTTCTTT. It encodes CASSLWPLNRFMNTEAFF.

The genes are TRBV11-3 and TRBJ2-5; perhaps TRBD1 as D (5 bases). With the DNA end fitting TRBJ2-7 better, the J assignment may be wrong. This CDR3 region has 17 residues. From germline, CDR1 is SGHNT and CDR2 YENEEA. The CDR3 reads CASSLENSTGRSYEQYF. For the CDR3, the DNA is TGTGCCAGCAGCTTAGAAAATTCAACAGGCCGCTCCTACGAGCAGTACTTC.

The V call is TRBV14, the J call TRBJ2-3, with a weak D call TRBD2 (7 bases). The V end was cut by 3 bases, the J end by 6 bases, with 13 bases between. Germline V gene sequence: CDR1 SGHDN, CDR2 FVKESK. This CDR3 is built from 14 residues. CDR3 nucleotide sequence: TGTGCCAGCAGCCAGGGGTGGGGGGGCGATACGCAGTATTTT. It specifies CASSQGWGGDTQYF.

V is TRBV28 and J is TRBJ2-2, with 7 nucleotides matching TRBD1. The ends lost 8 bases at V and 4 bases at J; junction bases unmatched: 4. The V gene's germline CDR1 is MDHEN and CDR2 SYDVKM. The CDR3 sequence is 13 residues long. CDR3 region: CASEYRGTGELFF. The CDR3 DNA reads TGTGCCAGCGAATACAGGGGCACCGGGGAGCTGTTTTTT.

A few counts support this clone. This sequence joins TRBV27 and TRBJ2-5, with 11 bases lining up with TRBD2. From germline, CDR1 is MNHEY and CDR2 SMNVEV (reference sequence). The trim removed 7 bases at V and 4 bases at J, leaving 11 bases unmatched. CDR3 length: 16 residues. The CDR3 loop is CASMGLAGGGLETQYF. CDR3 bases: TGTGCCAGCATGGGGCTAGCGGGAGGAGGTCTAGAGACCCAGTACTTC.

This chain's CDR3 is CSVEGAGGPIYNEQFF. CDR3 sequence (DNA): TGCAGCGTTGAAGGAGCGGGAGGGCCAATCTACAATGAGCAGTTCTTC. The chain joins TRBV29-1 to TRBJ2-1, with 10 bases lining up with TRBD2. V was pared by 1 base and J by 3 bases, with 6 bases of the junction left unmatched. The germline gives CDR1 SQVTM, CDR2 ANQGSEA. This CDR3 comprises 16 residues.

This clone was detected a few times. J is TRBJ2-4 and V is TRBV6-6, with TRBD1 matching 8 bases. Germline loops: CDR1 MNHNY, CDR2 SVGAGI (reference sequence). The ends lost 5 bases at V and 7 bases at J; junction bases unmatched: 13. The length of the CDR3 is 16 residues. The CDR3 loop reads CASSHFWGQAYNIQYF. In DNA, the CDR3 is TGTGCCAGCAGTCACTTTTGGGGACAGGCCTATAACATTCAGTACTTC.

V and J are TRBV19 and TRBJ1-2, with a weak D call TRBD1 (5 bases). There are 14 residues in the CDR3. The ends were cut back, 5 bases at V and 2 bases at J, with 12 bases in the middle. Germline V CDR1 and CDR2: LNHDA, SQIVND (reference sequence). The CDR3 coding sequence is TGTGCCAGTAGTGTACTACCAGGGAACTATGGCTACACCTTC. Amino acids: CASSVLPGNYGYTF.

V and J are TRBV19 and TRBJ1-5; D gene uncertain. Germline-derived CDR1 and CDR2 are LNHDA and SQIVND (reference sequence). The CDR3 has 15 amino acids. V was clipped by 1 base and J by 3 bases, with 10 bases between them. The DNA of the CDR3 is TGTGCCAGTAGTATAGTCGAAGGAGCCAATCAGCCCCAGCATTTT. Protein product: CASSIVEGANQPQHF.

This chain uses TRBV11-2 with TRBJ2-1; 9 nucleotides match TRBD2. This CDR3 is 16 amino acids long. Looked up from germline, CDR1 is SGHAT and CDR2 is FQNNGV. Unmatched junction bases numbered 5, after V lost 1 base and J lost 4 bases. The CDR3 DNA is TGTGCCAGCAGCTTAGGCCGACTAGCGGTATACAATGAGCAGTTCTTC. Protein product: CASSLGRLAVYNEQFF.

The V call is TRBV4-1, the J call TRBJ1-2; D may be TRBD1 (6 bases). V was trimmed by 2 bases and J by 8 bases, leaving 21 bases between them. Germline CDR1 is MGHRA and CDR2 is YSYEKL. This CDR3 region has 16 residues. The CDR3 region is CASSQRFSLTGQGYTF. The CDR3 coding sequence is TGCGCCAGCAGCCAACGTTTTTCTTTAACAGGGCAAGGCTACACCTTC.

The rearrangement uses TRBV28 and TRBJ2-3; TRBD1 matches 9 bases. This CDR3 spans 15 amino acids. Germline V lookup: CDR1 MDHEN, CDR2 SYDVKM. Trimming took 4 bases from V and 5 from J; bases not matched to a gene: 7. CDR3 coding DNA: TGTGCCAGCAGTTACGGACAGGGGTTAATAGATACGCAGTATTTT. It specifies CASSYGQGLIDTQYF.

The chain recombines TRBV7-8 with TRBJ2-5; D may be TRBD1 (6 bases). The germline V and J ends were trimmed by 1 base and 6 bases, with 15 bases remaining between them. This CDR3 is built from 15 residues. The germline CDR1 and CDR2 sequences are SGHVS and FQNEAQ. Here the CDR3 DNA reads TGTGCCAGCAGCTTAGTATACAGGGCCCCGAAGACCCAGTACTTC. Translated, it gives CASSLVYRAPKTQYF.

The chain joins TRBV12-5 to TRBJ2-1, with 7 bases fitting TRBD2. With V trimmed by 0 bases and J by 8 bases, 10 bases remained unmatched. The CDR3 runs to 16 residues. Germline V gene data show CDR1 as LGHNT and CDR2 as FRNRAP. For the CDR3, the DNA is TGTGCTAGTGGTTTGGTAACGGCGGGAGTGAGTGATGAGCAGTTCTTC. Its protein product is CASGLVTAGVSDEQFF. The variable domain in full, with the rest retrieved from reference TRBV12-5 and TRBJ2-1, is DARVTQTPRHKVTEMGQEVTMRCQPILGHNTVFWYRQTMMQGLELLAYFRNRAPLDDSGMPKDRFSAEMPDATLATLKIQPSEPRDSAVYFCASGLVTAGVSDEQFFGPGTRLTVL.

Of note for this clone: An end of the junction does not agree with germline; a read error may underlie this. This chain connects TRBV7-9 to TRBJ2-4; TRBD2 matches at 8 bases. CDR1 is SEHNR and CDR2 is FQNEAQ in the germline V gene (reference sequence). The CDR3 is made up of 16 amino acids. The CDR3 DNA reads TGTTCCAGCAGCCCCCCACTAGCGGTAGCCAAAAACATTCAGTACTTC. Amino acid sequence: CSSSPPLAVAKNIQYF.